The next 21 T cell receptor beta chains were all read from a single sample in a study of cytomegalovirus exposure and HLA in healthy donors. This PCR relied on a set of 60 Vbeta primers and 13 Jbeta primers. Method: immunoSEQ multiplex PCR; TCRdb's copy keeps in-frame clones and lacks some. Of about 180,000 clones in the sample, around 80% are singletons; the top ten hold approximately 2%. The sequencing input was PBMCs. Source of these receptors: a woman aged 30 to 39 in good health and CMV-seronegative.

The J gene is TRBJ2-1, the V gene TRBV7-2, with D possibly TRBD1 on 5 matching bases. The CDR3 has 14 residues. The ends were cut back, 2 bases at V and 7 bases at J, with 12 bases in the middle. CDR1 is SGHTA, CDR2 FQGNSA, per germline. Written as DNA, the CDR3 is TGTGCCAGCAGCTTAAGGGGTCTAGGAAATGAGCAGTTCTTC. Translating gives CASSLRGLGNEQFF.

The rearrangement links TRBV27 to TRBJ2-1; 9 bases line up with TRBD2. CDR3 size: 16 residues. Trimming removed 3 bases from V and 3 bases from J; junction bases left unmatched: 6. Germline-derived CDR1 and CDR2 are MNHEY and SMNVEV (reference sequence). The CDR3 reads CASSLSTSGLYNEQFF. DNA for the CDR3: TGTGCCAGCAGTTTGTCGACTAGCGGCCTCTACAATGAGCAGTTCTTC.

This clone was counted between two and nine times. J is TRBJ2-7 and V is TRBV30; the D gene is possibly TRBD1 (6 bases). Germline CDR1 and CDR2: GTSNPN and SVGIG (reference sequence). The CDR3 runs to 14 residues. Trimming pared 3 bases from V and 0 bases from J, leaving 12 bases between. CDR3 amino acids: CAWSDQGRSYEQYF. The CDR3 DNA is TGTGCCTGGAGCGACCAGGGGCGCTCCTACGAGCAGTACTTC. Variable domain in full (rest from reference TRBV30 and TRBJ2-7): SQTIHQWPATLVQPVGSPLSLECTVEGTSNPNLYWYRQAAGRGLQLLFYSVGIGQISSEVPQNLSASRPQDRQFILSSKKLLLSDSGFYLCAWSDQGRSYEQYFGPGTRLTVT.

The rearrangement joins TRBV11-2 to TRBJ2-7, with 9 bases identical to TRBD2. Germline loops: CDR1 SGHAT, CDR2 FQNNGV. CDR3 length: 15 amino acids. V dropped 3 bases and J dropped 5; count of bases not matched to a gene: 8. DNA for the CDR3: TGTGCCAGCAGCTTCGGGCGGGAGGGCCGGAACGAGCAGTACTTC. It specifies CASSFGREGRNEQYF. The full variable domain, with the rest looked up from reference TRBV11-2 and TRBJ2-7, is EAGVAQSPRYKIIEKRQSVAFWCNPISGHATLYWYQQILGQGPKLLIQFQNNGVVDDSQLPKDRFSAERLKGVDSTLKIQPAKLEDSAVYLCASSFGREGRNEQYFGPGTRLTVT.

The chain recombines TRBV2 with TRBJ2-3; D remains ambiguous. Trimming removed 9 bases at V and 2 bases at J, with 12 bases between. The CDR3 extends over 13 amino acids. Germline CDR1 and CDR2: SNHLY and FYNNEI. CDR3 loop: CARRGDFTDTQYF. The CDR3 bases are TGTGCCAGGCGAGGCGATTTCACAGATACGCAGTATTTT.

The chain joins TRBV5-1 to TRBJ2-7, with 11 nucleotides matching TRBD1. CDR3 length: 16 amino acids. Germline loops: CDR1 SGHRS, CDR2 YFSETQ. Trimming removed 4 bases from V and 3 bases from J; junction bases left unmatched: 9. The CDR3 DNA reads as TGCGCCAGCAGCCCCCGGGACAGGGGGAACTACTACGAGCAGTACTTC. Translated: CASSPRDRGNYYEQYF.

Worth noting for this clone: At one of its ends the junction is not consistent with the germline gene, which may arise from a read error. V and J are TRBV7-9 and TRBJ1-6, with 8 nucleotides matching TRBD1. Germline V gene lookup returns CDR1 SEHNR and CDR2 FQNEAQ (reference sequence). The CDR3 is made up of 16 amino acids. CDR3 region: CSSSLATGAYNSPLHF. The CDR3 DNA is TGTTCCAGCAGCCTAGCGACAGGGGCTTATAATTCACCCCTCCACTTT.

This clone showed up just a few times. This chain uses TRBV7-9 with TRBJ2-7; TRBD2 might be the D (5 bases). V lost 5 bases and J lost 4, with 18 bases in between. Germline CDR1 and CDR2: SEHNR and FQNEAQ (reference sequence). The CDR3 loop spans 15 amino acids. The CDR3 sequence: CASSPPQSGIYEQYF. DNA for the CDR3: TGTGCCAGCAGCCCCCCACAGTCGGGGATTTACGAGCAGTACTTC.

This clone was seen a handful of times. The junction departs from germline at one end; a sequencing error may be responsible. The CDR3 DNA follows: TGTTCCAGCAGCTTAGCAGGGACAGCCTTGCTTCAGCCCCAGCATTTT. As protein: CSSSLAGTALLQPQHF. V is TRBV7-9 and J is TRBJ1-5, with 7 bases lining up with TRBD1. The CDR3 is 16 residues long. The germline V gene has CDR1 SEHNR and CDR2 FQNEAQ (reference sequence).

The V call is TRBV21-1, the J call TRBJ1-2; the D call TRBD1 from the table was never checked on the DNA. TRBV21-1 is marked as a pseudogene. This CDR3 is 16 amino acids long. Here the CDR3 reads CASSKLQGRVDYGYTF. The DNA for the CDR3 is TGTGCCAGCAGCAAACTACAGGGGCGGGTAGACTATGGCTACACCTTC.

A remark on this clone: One junction end disagrees with the germline gene, perhaps due to a read error. The chain recombines TRBV5-6 with TRBJ2-6; maybe TRBD1 (5 bases). The CDR3 has 14 residues. Germline CDR1 SGHDT, CDR2 YYEEEE. This CDR3 is CASSLSAGANVLTF. DNA of the CDR3: TGTGCCAGCAGCTTGAGTGCTGGGGCCAACGTTCTGACTTTC.

In DNA, the CDR3 is TGTGCCAGCTCAGAGTCCGGGGGGATAAACATTCAGTACTTC. It yields the protein CASSESGGINIQYF. The chain uses TRBV18 and TRBJ2-4, with TRBD2 identical over 7 bases. This CDR3 region has 14 residues. V trimming: 5 bases; J trimming: 6 bases; junction bases outside the gene matches: 7. Looked up from germline, CDR1 is KGHSH and CDR2 is LQKENI.

The V gene is TRBV7-9, the J gene TRBJ1-4, with TRBD1 as a possible D gene (6 bases). V was pared by 1 base and J by 8 bases, with 14 bases between. This CDR3 comprises 15 residues. In germline, CDR1 is SEHNR, CDR2 FQNEAQ (reference sequence). The CDR3 sequence: CASSLGDRTREKLFF. CDR3 in DNA: TGTGCCAGCAGCTTAGGAGACAGGACACGCGAAAAACTGTTTTTT.

The rearrangement links TRBV28 to TRBJ2-7; TRBD2 matches 13 bases. Germline CDR1 is MDHEN and CDR2 is SYDVKM. This CDR3 has 14 residues. The CDR3 nucleotides are TGTGCTATAACTAGCGGGGGGGCTTCCCACGAGCAGTACTTC. Translated: CAITSGGASHEQYF.

The CDR3 bases are TGTGCCAGCAGCCCAGAGACAGGGAACTATTCACCCCTCCACTTT. Translating it yields CASSPETGNYSPLHF. The rearrangement links TRBV7-2 to TRBJ1-6, with 7 nucleotides matching TRBD1. Germline V gene sequence: CDR1 SGHTA, CDR2 FQGNSA. The CDR3 length is 15 residues. V dropped 5 bases and J dropped 8; count of bases not matched to a gene: 9.

This clone was found a few times. This chain joins TRBV5-1 and TRBJ1-2; D unresolved. Looked up from germline, CDR1 is SGHRS and CDR2 is YFSETQ. V lost 0 bases and J lost 6, with 9 bases in between. This CDR3 is 13 amino acids long. The CDR3 sequence is CASSLGQNDGYTF. CDR3 DNA sequence: TGCGCCAGCAGCTTGGGTCAGAACGATGGCTACACCTTC.

This chain joins TRBV10-2 and TRBJ2-5, with TRBD2 matching over 13 bases. V lost 5 bases to trimming and J lost 5 bases; unmatched junction nucleotides: 5. The V gene's germline CDR1 is WSHSY and CDR2 SAAADI. There are 15 residues in the CDR3. This CDR3 reads CASSPGLAGWETQYF. CDR3 DNA sequence: TGCGCCAGCAGTCCGGGACTAGCGGGGTGGGAGACCCAGTACTTC.

The rearrangement uses TRBV11-2 and TRBJ2-7; TRBD1 matches at 9 bases. CDR1 and CDR2 from the germline V gene are SGHAT and FQNNGV. The CDR3 covers 15 residues. Losses at the gene ends were 5 bases for V and 3 bases for J; bases not matched to a gene: 8. The CDR3 region has the DNA TGTGCCAGCAGCGTCCAGCCGGGACAGGGCTACGAGCAGTACTTC. Translated, it gives CASSVQPGQGYEQYF.

This rearrangement joins TRBV5-8 to TRBJ2-5, with 7 nucleotides matching TRBD2. The CDR3 consists of 15 residues. After removal of 5 bases from V and 4 bases from J, the junction contained 11 bases not matched to a gene. CDR1 and CDR2 (germline): SGHTS, YDEGEE. This chain's CDR3 is CASRLWGSGGETQYF. The DNA for the CDR3 is TGTGCCAGCAGACTATGGGGGTCGGGGGGAGAGACCCAGTACTTC.

The rearrangement uses TRBV6-5 and TRBJ2-7, with TRBD1 as a possible D gene (6 bases). CDR1 MNHEY and CDR2 SVGAGI come from the germline V gene. CDR3 length equals 15 residues. The V end was cut by 3 bases, the J end by 1 base, with 13 bases between. DNA of the CDR3: TGTGCCAGCAGTTATCAGGGGTGGGCGTCCTACGAGCAGTACTTC. Its protein is CASSYQGWASYEQYF.

The chain carries TRBV19 and TRBJ1-1, with D possibly matching TRBD1 (5 bases). V was cut by 5 bases and J by 11 bases, with 12 bases left in between. The CDR3 is 11 amino acids. Germline V gene lookup returns CDR1 LNHDA and CDR2 SQIVND (reference sequence). The CDR3 region has the DNA TGTGCCAGTAGTCCTGGGGCATCGGCTTTCTTT. Its translation: CASSPGASAFF.